The entry that follows covers one T cell receptor beta chain sequence. Which antigen it targets is not known. It has no much larger one-base neighbor in the sample; base qualities were not kept. This sample is part of a study of blood T cell repertoires in COVID-19 (dated by TCRdb to about 2020). Background on the whole study: Collaborator samples came from the United States, Italy and Spain and covered acute and convalescent phases of COVID-19. The repertoires were released in a freely available public database meant as a resource for research on the immune response to SARS-CoV-2. Where available, HLA class I and class II types were taken from metadata supplied by the sample provider and were not determined by assay-based typing. A de-identified subject ID, COVID-19 status, age in years and sex were almost always included in the sample metadata. The dataset comprised deeply sampled blood TCRbeta repertoires from subjects exposed to, actively infected with, or recovered from COVID-19. The samples were drawn from the first 160 participants of the ongoing ImmuneRACE study and from over a thousand subjects provided by 6 global collaborators. The prospective study material was composed of cDNA or gDNA derived from T cells, B-cell-depleted T cells, or PBMCs.

Study-wide findings and limitations: The amount of clinical and demographic metadata varied by source and participant and was provided uncurated.

At one collaborating source in Seattle, patients were enrolled during active infection and were followed longitudinally through the course of disease. Collaborating institutions collected whole blood in K2EDTA tubes following their own protocols. For TCRbeta analysis, collaborator samples were shipped as frozen whole blood, as isolated PBMCs, or as DNA extracted from either sample type. The immunoSEQ Assay, a bias-controlled multiplex PCR, was used to amplify TCRbeta CDR3 regions from genomic DNA. The authors' pipeline ran thus. The number of nucleated cells in each sample was estimated by amplification of reference gene primers within the assay. To quantify the absolute abundance of each unique TCRbeta CDR3 rearrangement, sequence reads were collapsed and filtered. Productive Simpson clonality was computed per sample as the square root of Simpson's diversity index over productive rearrangements. Held by TCRdb, this immuneACCESS table contains in-frame sequences only and omits some clones. Under half of the omission traces to an unresolved V gene where checked; the cause of the rest is unknown. V and J calls and clone size follow that table, whereas D and trimming were derived from the DNA. The sample contains about 200,000 clones, around 81% of them found a single time. The ten largest clonotypes hold about 0.91% of the sample.

The receptor's source is a man in his 60s with COVID-19, enrolled during active disease. Sequencing was performed on peripheral blood.

The CDR3 reads as follows: CAWSAGPGYTF. The DNA sequence is TGTGCCTGGTCGGCGGGGCCTGGCTACACCTTC. The rearranged chain carries TRBV30 and TRBJ1-2; the D gene is perhaps TRBD1, from 5 matching bases. Including cysteine and phenylalanine, the CDR3 has 11 amino acids. This entry keeps only the CDR3 DNA: 33 bases, framed from base 1. A distance of 11 bases separates the germline ends of V and J, which lose 5 bases and 7 bases respectively. Sequences GTSNPN (CDR1) and SVGIG (CDR2) are obtained from the germline V gene (reference sequence). Here the CDR3 is joined to the reference TRBV30 and TRBJ1-2 genes, and the full variable domain is: SQTIHQWPATLVQPVGSPLSLECTVEGTSNPNLYWYRQAAGRGLQLLFYSVGIGQISSEVPQNLSASRPQDRQFILSSKKLLLSDSGFYLCAWSAGPGYTFGSGTRLTVV.